Listed here are 12 T cell receptor beta chains from one sample, sequenced in a study of blood T cells in healthy people across ages. Together with a sample-barcoded 5' primer, a J-beta primer mix was included in a second PCR lasting about 6 to 11 cycles. TCRdb redid the calling of the 5' RACE reads with MiXCR, one entry per CDR3 protein. The repertoire holds nearly 1 million distinct CDR3 sequences, approximately 50% seen once, with about 22% in the top ten. The specimen was blood. The receptors here all came from a woman aged 55-69 years in good health.

The chain links TRBV18 to TRBJ2-7, with unresolved D. The CDR3 has 13 amino acids. Trimming shortened V by 3 bases and J by 3 bases, and 9 bases separated the two germline ends. Looked up from germline, CDR1 is KGHSH and CDR2 is LQKENI. The CDR3 DNA reads as TGTGCCAGCTCACCGGCACAACTCTACGAGCAGTACTTC. This codes for CASSPAQLYEQYF. The variable domain in full, with the rest retrieved from reference TRBV18 and TRBJ2-7, is NAGVMQNPRHLVRRRGQEARLRCSPMKGHSHVYWYRQLPEEGLKFMVYLQKENIIDESGMPKERFSAEFPKEGPSILRIQQVVRGDSAAYFCASSPAQLYEQYFGPGTRLTVT.

This chain's CDR3 is CSVLGTSRETQYF. The DNA for the CDR3 is TGCAGCGTTTTAGGGACTAGCAGAGAGACCCAGTACTTC. The chain is built from TRBV29-1 and TRBJ2-5, with 9 positions matching TRBD2. CDR1 is SQVTM and CDR2 is ANQGSEA in the germline V gene. This CDR3 has 13 residues. The V gene end was trimmed by 5 bases and the J gene end by 4 bases; junction bases not matched to a gene: 5.

The sample holds one count of this clonotype. The chain recombines TRBV20-1 with TRBJ2-7; D unclear. This CDR3 comprises 12 residues. Germline V CDR1 and CDR2: DFQATT, SNEGSKA (reference sequence). For the CDR3, the DNA is TGCAGGGTGGAGCGCAGCTCCTACGAGCAGTACTTC. Its protein product is CRVERSSYEQYF.

The V call is TRBV20-1, the J call TRBJ2-1, with TRBD2 as a possible D gene (6 bases). CDR3 length: 15 residues. Trimming left V 4 bases short and J 6 bases short, with 19 bases between. The V gene's germline CDR1 is DFQATT and CDR2 SNEGSKA (reference sequence). CDR3 protein: CSAMLNLAVANEQFF. CDR3 sequence (DNA): TGCAGTGCTATGTTAAACTTAGCGGTCGCCAATGAGCAGTTCTTC.

This chain uses TRBV3-1 with TRBJ2-7; no clear D. Germline-derived CDR1 and CDR2 are LGHDT and YNNKEL (reference sequence). The germline V and J ends were trimmed by 0 bases and 1 base, with 7 bases remaining between them. CDR3 length equals 14 residues. This chain's CDR3 is CASSQDASSYEQYF. In DNA, the CDR3 is TGTGCCAGCAGCCAAGATGCGAGTTCCTACGAGCAGTACTTC.

J is TRBJ2-1 and V is TRBV7-2, with D unresolved. Germline CDR1 SGHTA, CDR2 FQGNSA. The CDR3 length is 14 residues. With 4 bases removed from V and 2 bases from J, the gap between germline ends came to 9 bases. CDR3 loop: CASSSTRPYNEQFF. For the CDR3, the DNA is TGTGCCAGCAGCTCTACAAGGCCCTACAATGAGCAGTTCTTC. The full variable domain, in which reference TRBV7-2 and TRBJ2-1 provide the parts outside the CDR3, is GAGVSQSPSNKVTEKGKDVELRCDPISGHTALYWYRQSLGQGLEFLIYFQGNSAPDKSGLPSDRFSAERTGGSVSTLTIQRTQQEDSAVYLCASSSTRPYNEQFFGPGTRLTVL.

In its sample, this clonotype was seen once. The chain combines TRBV5-1 with TRBJ2-1, with D possibly being TRBD1 or TRBD2 (5 bases each). This CDR3 is built from 13 residues. Germline V gives CDR1 SGHRS, CDR2 YFSETQ. The germline V and J ends were trimmed by 4 bases and 3 bases, with 8 bases remaining between them. DNA for the CDR3: TGCGCCAGCAGCGGGGACGGCTACAATGAGCAGTTCTTC. It specifies CASSGDGYNEQFF.

This clonotype was observed a few times. The genes are TRBV12-3 or TRBV12-4 and TRBJ2-3; D is uncertain. The CDR3 totals 14 residues. Between the trimmed V and J ends, which lost 11 bases and 6 bases, there was a span of 21 bases. The CDR3 DNA reads as TGTGCCTCCGGAAACCCACGCCGTTGGGATACGCAGTATTTT. Its translation: CASGNPRRWDTQYF.

The sample holds a few counts of this clonotype. CDR3 nucleotide sequence: TGTGCCAGCAGTTCTGGGACTAGCGGGAGTCGGGAGACCCAGTACTTC. This translates into CASSSGTSGSRETQYF. The genes are TRBV28 and TRBJ2-5, with TRBD2 matching over 14 bases. Trimming removed 4 bases from V and 5 bases from J; junction bases left unmatched: 6. There are 16 residues in the CDR3. Germline lookup yields CDR1 MDHEN and CDR2 SYDVKM.

This rearrangement joins TRBV28 to TRBJ1-2; D is possibly TRBD1 (5 bases). This CDR3 spans 16 amino acids. Germline V lookup: CDR1 MDHEN, CDR2 SYDVKM. Trimming cost V 6 bases and J 5 bases, with 22 bases left between them. CDR3 nucleotide sequence: TGTGCCAGCAGACAGCCGGGGGGTCCGGAGGATTATGGCTACACCTTC. It codes for CASRQPGGPEDYGYTF.

This clonotype was counted only a few times. The CDR3, as DNA: TGTGCCAGCAGTTTGGCCTCGGACAGATACACAGATACGCAGTATTTT. It is translated as CASSLASDRYTDTQYF. The V gene is TRBV28, the J gene TRBJ2-3; TRBD1 might be the D (6 bases). Between the trimmed V and J ends, which lost 3 bases and 2 bases, there was a span of 15 bases. The CDR3 length is 16 residues. CDR1 MDHEN and CDR2 SYDVKM come from the germline V gene.

The chain couples TRBV10-3 to TRBJ2-1; TRBD2 matches 9 bases. Germline V gene data show CDR1 as ENHRY and CDR2 as SYGVKD. This CDR3 region has 14 residues. V was clipped by 8 bases and J by 5 bases; unmatched bases: 7. CDR3 sequence (DNA): TGTGCCATCGGCCTAGCGGGGACCCACAATGAGCAGTTCTTC. Protein: CAIGLAGTHNEQFF.